The following is a TCR beta chain sequence with its context. What it binds is not known. Free of recent acute infections or vaccinations, the donors were healthy HIV-negative adults. The assay was immunoSEQ multiplex PCR, and TCRdb's table has in-frame clones only and misses some. Seen here are more than 850,000 clones, about 84% observed once, and the top ten hold roughly 0.56%. V lost 3 bases, J lost 7 bases, and 10 bases lay in between. The CDR3 runs to 14 residues. The germline CDR1 and CDR2 sequences are SEHNR and FQNEAQ (reference sequence). This record belongs to a study of shared clonotypes between healthy human individuals. Points from the study as a whole: Rarefaction gave evidence that sorted-subset sequencing remained incomplete despite large depth.

This chain joins TRBV7-9 and TRBJ1-6, with D uncertain. The receptor comes from a man aged 18 to 29 in good health. Some clones in this sample may be carry-over from other donors' samples. The material sequenced was memory CD4+ T cells from PBMCs. The subset here: CD45RA-negative fraction. CDR3 coding DNA: TGTGCCAGCAGCTTTGGACCTGCAAATTCACCCCTCCACTTT. This sequence encodes CASSFGPANSPLHF.